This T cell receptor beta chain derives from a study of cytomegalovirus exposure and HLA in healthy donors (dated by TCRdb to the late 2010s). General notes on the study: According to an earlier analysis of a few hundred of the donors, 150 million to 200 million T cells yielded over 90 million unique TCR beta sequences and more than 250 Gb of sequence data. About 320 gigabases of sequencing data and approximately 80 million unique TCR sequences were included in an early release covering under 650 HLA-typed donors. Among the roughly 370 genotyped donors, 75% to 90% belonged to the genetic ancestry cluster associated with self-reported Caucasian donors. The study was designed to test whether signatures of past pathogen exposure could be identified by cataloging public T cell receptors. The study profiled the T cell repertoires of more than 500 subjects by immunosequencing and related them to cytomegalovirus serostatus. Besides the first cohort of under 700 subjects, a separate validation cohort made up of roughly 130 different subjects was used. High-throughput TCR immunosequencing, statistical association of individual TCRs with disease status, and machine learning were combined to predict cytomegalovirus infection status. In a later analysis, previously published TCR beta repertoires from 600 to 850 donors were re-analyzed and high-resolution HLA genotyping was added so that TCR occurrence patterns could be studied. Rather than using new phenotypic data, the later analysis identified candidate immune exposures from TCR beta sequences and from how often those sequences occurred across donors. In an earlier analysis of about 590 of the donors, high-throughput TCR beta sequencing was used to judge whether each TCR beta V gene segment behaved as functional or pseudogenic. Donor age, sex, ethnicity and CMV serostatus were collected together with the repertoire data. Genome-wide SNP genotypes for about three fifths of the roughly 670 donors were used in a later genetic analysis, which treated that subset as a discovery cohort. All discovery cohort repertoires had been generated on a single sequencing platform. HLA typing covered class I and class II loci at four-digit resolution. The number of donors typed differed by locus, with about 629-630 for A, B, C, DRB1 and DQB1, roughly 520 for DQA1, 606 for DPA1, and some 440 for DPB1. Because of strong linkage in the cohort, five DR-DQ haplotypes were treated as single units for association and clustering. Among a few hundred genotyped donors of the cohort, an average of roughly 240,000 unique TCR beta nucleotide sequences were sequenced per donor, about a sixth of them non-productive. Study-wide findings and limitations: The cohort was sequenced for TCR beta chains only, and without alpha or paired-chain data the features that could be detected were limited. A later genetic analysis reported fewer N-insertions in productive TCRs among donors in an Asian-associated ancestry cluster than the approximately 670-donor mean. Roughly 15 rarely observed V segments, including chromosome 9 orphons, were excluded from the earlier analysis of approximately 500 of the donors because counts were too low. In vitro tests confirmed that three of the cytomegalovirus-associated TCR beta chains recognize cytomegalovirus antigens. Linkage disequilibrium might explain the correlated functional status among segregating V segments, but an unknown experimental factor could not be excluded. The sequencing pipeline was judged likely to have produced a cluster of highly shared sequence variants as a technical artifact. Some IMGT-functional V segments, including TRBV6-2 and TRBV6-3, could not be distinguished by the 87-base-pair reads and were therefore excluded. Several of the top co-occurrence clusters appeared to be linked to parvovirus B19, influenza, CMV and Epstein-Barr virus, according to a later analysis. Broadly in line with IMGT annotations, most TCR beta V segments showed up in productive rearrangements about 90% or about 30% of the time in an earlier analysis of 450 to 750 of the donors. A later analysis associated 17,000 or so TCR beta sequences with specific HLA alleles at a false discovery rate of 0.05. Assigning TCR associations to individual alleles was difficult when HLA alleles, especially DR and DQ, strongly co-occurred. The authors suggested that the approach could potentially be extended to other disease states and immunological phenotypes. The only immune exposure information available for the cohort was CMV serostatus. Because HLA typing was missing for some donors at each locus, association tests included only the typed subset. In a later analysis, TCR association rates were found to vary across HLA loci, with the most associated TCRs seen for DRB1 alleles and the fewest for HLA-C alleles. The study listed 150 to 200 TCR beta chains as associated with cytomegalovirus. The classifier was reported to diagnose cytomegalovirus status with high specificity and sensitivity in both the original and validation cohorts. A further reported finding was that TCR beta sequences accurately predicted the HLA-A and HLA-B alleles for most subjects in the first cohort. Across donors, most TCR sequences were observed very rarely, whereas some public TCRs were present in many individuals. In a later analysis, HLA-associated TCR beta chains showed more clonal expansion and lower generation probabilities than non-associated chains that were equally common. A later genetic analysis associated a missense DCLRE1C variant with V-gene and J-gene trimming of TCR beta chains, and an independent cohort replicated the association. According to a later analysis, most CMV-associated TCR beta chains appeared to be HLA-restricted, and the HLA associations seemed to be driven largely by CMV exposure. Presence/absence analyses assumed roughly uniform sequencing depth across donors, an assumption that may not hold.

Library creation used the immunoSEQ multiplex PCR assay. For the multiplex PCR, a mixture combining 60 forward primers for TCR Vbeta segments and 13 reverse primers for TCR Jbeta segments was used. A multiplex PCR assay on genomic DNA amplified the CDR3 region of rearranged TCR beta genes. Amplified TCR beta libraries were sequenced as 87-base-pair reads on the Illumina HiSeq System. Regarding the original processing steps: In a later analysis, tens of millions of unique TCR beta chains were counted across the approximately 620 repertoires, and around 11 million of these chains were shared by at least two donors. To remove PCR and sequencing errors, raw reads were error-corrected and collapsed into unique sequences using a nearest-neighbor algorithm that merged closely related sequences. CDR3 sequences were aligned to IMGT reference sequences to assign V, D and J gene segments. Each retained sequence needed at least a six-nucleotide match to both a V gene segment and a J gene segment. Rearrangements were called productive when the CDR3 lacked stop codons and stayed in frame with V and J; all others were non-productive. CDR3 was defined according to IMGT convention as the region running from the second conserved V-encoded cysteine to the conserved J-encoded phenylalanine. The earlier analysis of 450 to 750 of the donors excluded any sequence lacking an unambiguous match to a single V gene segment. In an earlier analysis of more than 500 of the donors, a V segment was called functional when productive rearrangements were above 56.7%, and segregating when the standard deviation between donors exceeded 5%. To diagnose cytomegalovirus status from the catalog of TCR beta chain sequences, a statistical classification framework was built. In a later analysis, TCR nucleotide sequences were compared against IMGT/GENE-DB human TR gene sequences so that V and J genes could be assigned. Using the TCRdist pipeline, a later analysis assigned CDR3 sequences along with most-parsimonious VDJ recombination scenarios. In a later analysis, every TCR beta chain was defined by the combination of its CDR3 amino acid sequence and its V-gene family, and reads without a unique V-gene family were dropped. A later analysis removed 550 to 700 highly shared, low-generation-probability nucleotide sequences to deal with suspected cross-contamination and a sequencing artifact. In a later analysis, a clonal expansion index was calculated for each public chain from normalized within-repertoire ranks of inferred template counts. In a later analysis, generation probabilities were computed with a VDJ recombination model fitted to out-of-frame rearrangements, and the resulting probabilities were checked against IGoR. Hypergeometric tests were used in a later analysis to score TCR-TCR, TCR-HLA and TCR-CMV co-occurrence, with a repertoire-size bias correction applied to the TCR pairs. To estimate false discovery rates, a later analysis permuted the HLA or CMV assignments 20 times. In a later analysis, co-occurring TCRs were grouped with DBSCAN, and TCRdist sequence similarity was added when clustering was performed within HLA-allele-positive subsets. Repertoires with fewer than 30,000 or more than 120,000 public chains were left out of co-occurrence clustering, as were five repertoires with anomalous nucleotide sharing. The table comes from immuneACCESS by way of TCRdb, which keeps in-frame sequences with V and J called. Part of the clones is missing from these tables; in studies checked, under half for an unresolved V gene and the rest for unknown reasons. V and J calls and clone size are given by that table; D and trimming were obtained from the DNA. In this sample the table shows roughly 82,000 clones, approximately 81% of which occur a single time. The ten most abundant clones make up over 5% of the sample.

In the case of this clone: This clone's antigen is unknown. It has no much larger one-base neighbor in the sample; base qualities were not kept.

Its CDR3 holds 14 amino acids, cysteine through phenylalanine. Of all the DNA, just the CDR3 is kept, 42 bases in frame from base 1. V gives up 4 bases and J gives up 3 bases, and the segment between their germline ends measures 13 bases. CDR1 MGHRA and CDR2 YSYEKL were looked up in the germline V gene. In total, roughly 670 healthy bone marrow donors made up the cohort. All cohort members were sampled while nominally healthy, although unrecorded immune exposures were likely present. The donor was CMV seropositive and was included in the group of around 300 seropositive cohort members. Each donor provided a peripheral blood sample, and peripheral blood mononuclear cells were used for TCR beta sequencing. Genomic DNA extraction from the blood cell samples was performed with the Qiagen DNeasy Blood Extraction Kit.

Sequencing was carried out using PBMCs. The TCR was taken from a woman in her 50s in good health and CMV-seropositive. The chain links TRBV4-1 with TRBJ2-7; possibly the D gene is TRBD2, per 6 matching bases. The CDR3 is CASSPSLASYEQYF. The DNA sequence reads TGCGCCAGCAGCCCCTCACTAGCAAGCTACGAGCAGTACTTC.